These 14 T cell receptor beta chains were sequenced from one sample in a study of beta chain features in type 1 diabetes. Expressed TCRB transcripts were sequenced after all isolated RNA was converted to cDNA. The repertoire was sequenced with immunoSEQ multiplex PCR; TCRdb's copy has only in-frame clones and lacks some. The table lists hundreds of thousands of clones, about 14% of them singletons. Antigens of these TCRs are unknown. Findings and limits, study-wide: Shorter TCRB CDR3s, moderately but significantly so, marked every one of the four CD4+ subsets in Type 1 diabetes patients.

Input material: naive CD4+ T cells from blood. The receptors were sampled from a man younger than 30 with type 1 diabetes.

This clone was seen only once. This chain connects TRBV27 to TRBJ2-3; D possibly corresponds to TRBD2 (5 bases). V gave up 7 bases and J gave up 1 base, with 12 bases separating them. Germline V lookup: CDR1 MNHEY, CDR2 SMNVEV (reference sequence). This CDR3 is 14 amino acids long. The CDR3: CASTPPGGTDTQYF. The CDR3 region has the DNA TGTGCCAGCACCCCCCCCGGGGGCACAGATACGCAGTATTTT.

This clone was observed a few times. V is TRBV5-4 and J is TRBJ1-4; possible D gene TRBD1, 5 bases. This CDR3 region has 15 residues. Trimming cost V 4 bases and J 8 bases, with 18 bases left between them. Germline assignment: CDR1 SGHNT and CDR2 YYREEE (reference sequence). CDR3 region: CASSNTNDAGEKLFF. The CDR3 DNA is TGTGCCAGCAGCAATACAAACGACGCAGGGGAAAAACTGTTTTTT.

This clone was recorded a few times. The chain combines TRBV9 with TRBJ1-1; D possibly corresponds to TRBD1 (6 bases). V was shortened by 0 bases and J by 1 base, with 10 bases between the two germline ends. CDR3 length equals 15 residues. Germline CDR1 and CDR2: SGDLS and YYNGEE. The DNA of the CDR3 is TGTGCCAGCAGCGTAGGGCCGGGACAGAACACTGAAGCTTTCTTT. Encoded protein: CASSVGPGQNTEAFF.

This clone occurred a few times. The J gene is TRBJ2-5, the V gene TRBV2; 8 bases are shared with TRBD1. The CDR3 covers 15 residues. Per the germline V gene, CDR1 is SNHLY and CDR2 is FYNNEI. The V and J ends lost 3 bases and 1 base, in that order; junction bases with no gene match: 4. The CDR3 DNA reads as TGTGCCAGCAGTGACGACAGGGGCCTCCAAGAGACCCAGTACTTC. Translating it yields CASSDDRGLQETQYF.

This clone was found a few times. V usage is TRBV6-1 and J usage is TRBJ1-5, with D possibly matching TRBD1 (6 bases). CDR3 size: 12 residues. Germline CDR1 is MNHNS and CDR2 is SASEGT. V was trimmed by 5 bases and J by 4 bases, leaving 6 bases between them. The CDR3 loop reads CASSRGNQPQHF. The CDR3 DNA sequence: TGTGCCAGCAGTAGGGGGAATCAGCCCCAGCATTTT.

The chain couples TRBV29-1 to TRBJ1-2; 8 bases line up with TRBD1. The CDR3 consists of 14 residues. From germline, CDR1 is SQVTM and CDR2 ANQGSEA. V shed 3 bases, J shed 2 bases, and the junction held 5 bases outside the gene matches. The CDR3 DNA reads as TGCAGCGTTGAGGATAGACAGGGGAACTATGGCTACACCTTC. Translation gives CSVEDRQGNYGYTF. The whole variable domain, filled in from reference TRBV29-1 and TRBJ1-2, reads SAVISQKPSRDICQRGTSLTIQCQVDSQVTMMFWYRQQPGQSLTLIATANQGSEATYESGFVIDKFPISRPNLTFSTLTVSNMSPEDSSIYLCSVEDRQGNYGYTFGSGTRLTVV.

CDR3 residues: CASSQGTSGKLTNEQFF. Here the CDR3 DNA reads TGCGCCAGCAGCCAAGGGACTAGCGGGAAATTAACCAATGAGCAGTTCTTC. V usage is TRBV4-1 and J usage is TRBJ2-1; 12 bases match TRBD2. The CDR3 is 17 residues long. J lost 6 bases, V lost 1 base, and 7 bases had no gene match. In germline, CDR1 is MGHRA, CDR2 YSYEKL.

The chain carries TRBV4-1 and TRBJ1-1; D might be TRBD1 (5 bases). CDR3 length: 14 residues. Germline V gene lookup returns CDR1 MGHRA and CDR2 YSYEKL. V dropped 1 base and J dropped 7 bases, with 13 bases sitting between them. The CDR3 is CASSQVVEGIEAFF. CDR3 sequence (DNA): TGCGCCAGCAGCCAAGTAGTCGAGGGGATTGAAGCTTTCTTT.

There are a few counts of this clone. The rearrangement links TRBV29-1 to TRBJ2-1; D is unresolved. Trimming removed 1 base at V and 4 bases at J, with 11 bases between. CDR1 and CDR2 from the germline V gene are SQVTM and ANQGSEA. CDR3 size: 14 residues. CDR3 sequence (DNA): TGCAGCGTTGAAGGAAACCGTTTTTACAATGAGCAGTTCTTC. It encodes CSVEGNRFYNEQFF.

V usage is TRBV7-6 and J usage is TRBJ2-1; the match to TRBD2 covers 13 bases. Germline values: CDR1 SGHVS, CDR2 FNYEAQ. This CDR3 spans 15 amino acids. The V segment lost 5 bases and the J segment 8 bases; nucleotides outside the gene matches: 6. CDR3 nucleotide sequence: TGTGCCAGCAGCCCCCGGACTAGCGGGAGCTATGAGCAGTTCTTC. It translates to CASSPRTSGSYEQFF.

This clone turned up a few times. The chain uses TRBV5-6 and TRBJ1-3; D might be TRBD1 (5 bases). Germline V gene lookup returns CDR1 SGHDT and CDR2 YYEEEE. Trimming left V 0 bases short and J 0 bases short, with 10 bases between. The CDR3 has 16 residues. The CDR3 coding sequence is TGTGCCAGCAGCTTGGCTGGGACGAACTCTGGAAACACCATATATTTT. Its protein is CASSLAGTNSGNTIYF. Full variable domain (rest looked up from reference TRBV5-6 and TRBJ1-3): DAGVTQSPTHLIKTRGQQVTLRCSPKSGHDTVSWYQQALGQGPQFIFQYYEEEERQRGNFPDRFSGHQFPNYSSELNVNALLLGDSALYLCASSLAGTNSGNTIYFGEGSWLTVV.

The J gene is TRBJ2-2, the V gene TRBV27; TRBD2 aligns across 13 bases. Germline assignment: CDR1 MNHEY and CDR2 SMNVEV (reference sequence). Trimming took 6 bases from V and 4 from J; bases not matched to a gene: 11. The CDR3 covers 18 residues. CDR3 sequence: CASRPPGTSGTLTGELFF. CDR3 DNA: TGTGCCAGCAGGCCACCCGGGACTAGCGGGACCCTCACCGGGGAGCTGTTTTTT.

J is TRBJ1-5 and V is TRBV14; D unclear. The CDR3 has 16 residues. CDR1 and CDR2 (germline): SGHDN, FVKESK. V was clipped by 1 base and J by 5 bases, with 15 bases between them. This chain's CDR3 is CASSQVLEERYQPQHF. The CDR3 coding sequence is TGTGCCAGCAGCCAAGTCTTGGAGGAGCGGTATCAGCCCCAGCATTTT.

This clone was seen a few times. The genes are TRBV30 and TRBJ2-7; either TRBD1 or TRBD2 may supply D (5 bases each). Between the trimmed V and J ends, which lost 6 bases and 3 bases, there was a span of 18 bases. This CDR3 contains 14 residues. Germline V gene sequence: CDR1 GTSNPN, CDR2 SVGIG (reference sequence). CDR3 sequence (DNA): TGTGCCTGTTTCCGGGACGGAACGTTCTACGAGCAGTACTTC. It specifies CACFRDGTFYEQYF.